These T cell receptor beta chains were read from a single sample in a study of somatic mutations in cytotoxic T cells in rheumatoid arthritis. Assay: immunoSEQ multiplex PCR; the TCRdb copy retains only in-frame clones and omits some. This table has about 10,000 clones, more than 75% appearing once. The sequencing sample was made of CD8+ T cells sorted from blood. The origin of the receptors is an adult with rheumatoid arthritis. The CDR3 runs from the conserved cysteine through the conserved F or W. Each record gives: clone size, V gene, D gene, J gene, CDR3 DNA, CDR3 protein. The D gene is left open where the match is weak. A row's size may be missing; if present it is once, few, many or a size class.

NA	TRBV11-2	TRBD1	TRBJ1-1	TGTGCCAGCAGCTTAGGGACAGGGGGCTTCATGAACACTGAAGCTTTCTTT	CASSLGTGGFMNTEAFF
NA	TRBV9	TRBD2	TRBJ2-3	TGTGCCAGCAGCGCTAGCGGGGGGGCCGCGGGCACAGATACGCAGTATTTT	CASSASGGAAGTDTQYF
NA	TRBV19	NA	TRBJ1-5	TGTGCCACCTCACCCGGACAAGACAATCAGCCCCAGCATTTT	CATSPGQDNQPQHF
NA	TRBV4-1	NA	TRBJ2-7	TGCGCCAGCAGCCAAGGGCAGGGCCAAGCCTACGAGCAGTACTTC	CASSQGQGQAYEQYF
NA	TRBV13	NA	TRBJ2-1	TGTGCCAGCAGCTTAGGCCATCCAGTGAATGAGCAGTTCTTC	CASSLGHPVNEQFF
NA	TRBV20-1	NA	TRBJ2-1	TGCAGTGCTAGGAAACATGAGCAGTTCTTC	CSARKHEQFF
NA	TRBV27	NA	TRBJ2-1	TGTGCCAGCAGTTTATCGGTTGGCTACAATGAGCAGTTCTTC	CASSLSVGYNEQFF
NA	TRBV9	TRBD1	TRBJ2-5	TGTGCCAGCAGCCCCCGACAGGGGGATATTGGAGAGACCCAGTACTTC	CASSPRQGDIGETQYF
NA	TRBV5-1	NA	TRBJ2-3	TGCGCCAGCAGCCCCCCGGTCAGAGGAGATACGCAGTATTTT	CASSPPVRGDTQYF
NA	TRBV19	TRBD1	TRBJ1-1	TGTGCCAGTAGTACTACGGACAGGGCTGAAGCTTTCTTT	CASSTTDRAEAFF
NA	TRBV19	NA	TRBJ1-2	TGTGCCACCTCGGAGGGGCTTAATGGCTACACCTTC	CATSEGLNGYTF
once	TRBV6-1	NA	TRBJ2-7	TGTGCCAGCAGCACGGGACGGAGCTCCTACGAGCAGTACTTC	CASSTGRSSYEQYF
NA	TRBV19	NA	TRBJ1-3	TGTGCCAGTAGCGGTCACAGGGAGGCTGGAAACACCATATATTTT	CASSGHREAGNTIYF
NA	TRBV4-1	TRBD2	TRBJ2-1	TGCGCCAGCAGCCAAGCCCCGGGACTAGTTATTGAGCAGTTCTTC	CASSQAPGLVIEQFF
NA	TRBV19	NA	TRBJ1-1	TGTGCCAGTAGTCCTGACAGGAACTCGTGGACTGAAGCTTTCTTT	CASSPDRNSWTEAFF
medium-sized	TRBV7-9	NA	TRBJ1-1	TGTGCCAGCCGGGGTTGGGAGAACACTGAAGCTTTCTTT	CASRGWENTEAFF
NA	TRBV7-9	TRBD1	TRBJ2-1	TGTGCCAGCAGCTTAGGGACAGGGGTCCTCAATGAGCAGTTCTTC	CASSLGTGVLNEQFF
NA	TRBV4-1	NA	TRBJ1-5	TGCGCCAGCAGCCCCCCAGGGGCCACACAGCCCCAGCATTTT	CASSPPGATQPQHF
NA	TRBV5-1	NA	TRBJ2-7	TGCGCCAGCTATCGCGGAGCGTTCGCCAACTCCTACGAGCAGTACTTC	CASYRGAFANSYEQYF
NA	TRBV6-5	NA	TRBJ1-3	TGTGCCAGCAGTGTATCCAGGGGAGGAAACACCATATATTTT	CASSVSRGGNTIYF
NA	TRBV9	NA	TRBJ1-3	TGTGCCAGCAGCGTAGGCTCCAGGGGCTCTGGAAACACCATATATTTT	CASSVGSRGSGNTIYF
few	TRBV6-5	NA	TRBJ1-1	TGTGCCAGCACCCCGGCACCGGGGAACACTGAAGCTTTCTTT	CASTPAPGNTEAFF
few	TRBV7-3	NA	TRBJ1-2	TGTGCCAGCAGCTTAACGGGCAGAGGCTCTGGCTACACCTTC	CASSLTGRGSGYTF
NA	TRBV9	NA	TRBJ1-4	TGTGCCAGCGGACTAGGCGAAAAACTGTTTTTT	CASGLGEKLFF
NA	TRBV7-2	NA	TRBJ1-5	TGTGCCAGCAGCATGGGTGGGGAATGGAGCAATCAGCCCCAGCATTTT	CASSMGGEWSNQPQHF
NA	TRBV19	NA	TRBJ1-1	TGTGCCAGTAGTCCCAGTTGGGGGTTAGCCACTGAAGCTTTCTTT	CASSPSWGLATEAFF
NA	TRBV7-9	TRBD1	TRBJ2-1	TGTGCCAGCAGCCCCGGGACAGGGGGGTCACACAATGAGCAGTTCTTC	CASSPGTGGSHNEQFF
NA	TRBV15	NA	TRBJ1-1	TGTGCCACCAGCAGAGATGGGGGACGAAACGTTGAAGCTTTCTTT	CATSRDGGRNVEAFF
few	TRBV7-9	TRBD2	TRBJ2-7	TGTGCCAGCAGGTCCCTCGAGCGGGGGCCCTTCTACGAGCAGTACTTC	CASRSLERGPFYEQYF
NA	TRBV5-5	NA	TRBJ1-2	TGTGCCAGCAGCTTGGTGTTCGACGGCTACACCTTC	CASSLVFDGYTF
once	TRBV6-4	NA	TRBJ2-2	TGTGCCAGCAGTAACGCGGCGTACACCGGGGAGCTGTTTTTT	CASSNAAYTGELFF
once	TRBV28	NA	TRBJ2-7	TGTGCCAGCAGGGCAACAGGGATCTACCACGAGCAGTACTTC	CASRATGIYHEQYF
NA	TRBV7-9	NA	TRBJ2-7	TGTGCCAGCAGCCCCCCGACTAGATACGAGCAGTACTTC	CASSPPTRYEQYF
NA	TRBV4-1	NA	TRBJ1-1	TGCGCCAGCAGCCAAATAGTATTTATGAACACTGAAGCTTTCTTT	CASSQIVFMNTEAFF
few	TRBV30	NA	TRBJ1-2	TGTGCCTGGAGTGTAATCCGCGGGGGCTACACCTTC	CAWSVIRGGYTF
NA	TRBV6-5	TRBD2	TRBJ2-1	TGTGCCAGCAGTTACTCCACGGGGGGGGACTTCGGTGAGCAGTTCTTC	CASSYSTGGDFGEQFF
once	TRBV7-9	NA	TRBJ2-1	TGTGCCAGCAGCTTAGAGGTGATCTCCAATGAGCAGTTCTTC	CASSLEVISNEQFF
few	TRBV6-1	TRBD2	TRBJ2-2	TGTGCCAGCAGTGCAGATAGCGGGGGGGCCGGGGAGCTGTTTTTT	CASSADSGGAGELFF
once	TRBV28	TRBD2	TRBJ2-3	TGTGCCAGCAGTTGGCCTAGCGGGGCTGCAAAACCCACAGATACGCAGTATTTT	CASSWPSGAAKPTDTQYF
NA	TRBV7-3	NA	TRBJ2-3	TGTGCCAGCAGCTTAAACGGCGACACAGATACGCAGTATTTT	CASSLNGDTDTQYF
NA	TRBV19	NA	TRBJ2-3	TGTGCCAGTAGTATGCCTAGCGCAATCACAGATACGCAGTATTTT	CASSMPSAITDTQYF
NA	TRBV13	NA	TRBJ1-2	TGTGCCAGCAGCTCCAAGGTTTGGGGCTACACCTTC	CASSSKVWGYTF
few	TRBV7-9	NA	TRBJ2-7	TGTGCCAGCAGCTTAGGACGGGACGAGCAGTACTTC	CASSLGRDEQYF
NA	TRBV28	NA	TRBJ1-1	TGTGCCAGCAGTTTATTGCGCCCCACTGAAGCTTTCTTT	CASSLLRPTEAFF
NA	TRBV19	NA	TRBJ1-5	TGTGCCAGTAGTATGGTAGGGTATAGCAATCAGCCCCAGCATTTT	CASSMVGYSNQPQHF
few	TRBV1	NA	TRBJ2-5	TGCACCAGCAGCCAAGATAAACGGGGGGGATCCCAAGAGACCCAGTACTTC	CTSSQDKRGGSQETQYF
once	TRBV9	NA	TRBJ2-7	TGTGCCAGCAGCGTCGACAGTACCTACGAGCAGTACTTC	CASSVDSTYEQYF
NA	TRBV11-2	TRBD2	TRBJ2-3	TGTGCCAGCAGCTTAGCCTTGGGACTAGCGGGGGAGGCAGATACGCAGTATTTT	CASSLALGLAGEADTQYF
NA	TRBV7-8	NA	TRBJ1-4	TGTGCCAGCAGCCTTTCCTTTTTGCGCGGGGCAGGGAGGACGAATGAAAAACTGTTTTTT	CASSLSFLRGAGRTNEKLFF
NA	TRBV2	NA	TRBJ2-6	TGTGCCAGCACCCTCGGGCCTGGGGCCAACGTCCTGACTTTC	CASTLGPGANVLTF
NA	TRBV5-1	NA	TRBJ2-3	TGCGCCAGCAGCTTGGATGGGGCTAGCACAGATACGCAGTATTTT	CASSLDGASTDTQYF
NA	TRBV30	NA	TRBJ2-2	TGTGCCTGGAGTGAGGGACCGCGGGTCACCGGGGAGCTGTTTTTT	CAWSEGPRVTGELFF
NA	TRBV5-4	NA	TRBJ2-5	TGTGCCAGCAGCTTGTATCCCTATGGCGGAACCGACCAAGAGACCCAGTACTTC	CASSLYPYGGTDQETQYF